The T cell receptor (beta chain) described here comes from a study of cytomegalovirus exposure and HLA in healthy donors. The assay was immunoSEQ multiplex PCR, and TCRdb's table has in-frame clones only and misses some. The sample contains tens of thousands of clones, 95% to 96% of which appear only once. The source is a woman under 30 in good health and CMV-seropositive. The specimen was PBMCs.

Here the CDR3 DNA reads TGTGCCAGCAGTGACCCCACAGGGCCTAATGAAAAACTGTTTTTT. As protein: CASSDPTGPNEKLFF. The chain combines TRBV2 with TRBJ1-4, with D possibly matching TRBD1 (6 bases). Trimming removed 3 bases from V and 3 bases from J, with 11 bases in between. The CDR3 sequence is 15 residues long. Germline-derived CDR1 and CDR2 are SNHLY and FYNNEI. The full variable domain, in which reference TRBV2 and TRBJ1-4 provide the parts outside the CDR3, is EPEVTQTPSHQVTQMGQEVILRCVPISNHLYFYWYRQILGQKVEFLVSFYNNEISEKSEIFDDQFSVERPDGSNFTLKIRSTKLEDSAMYFCASSDPTGPNEKLFFGSGTQLSVL.